This T cell receptor beta chain was captured by sequencing in a study of patients and donors after allogeneic stem cell transplantation. TCRdb itself ran the RT-PCR reads through MiXCR, one entry per CDR3 protein. The sample carries some 880,000 distinct CDR3 sequences, approximately 19% recorded once. This clonotype was detected many times. Germline CDR1 and CDR2: ENHRY and SYGVKD. V lost 2 bases to trimming and J lost 5 bases, with 6 bases between them. CDR3 size: 12 residues. The chain couples TRBV10-3 to TRBJ2-5; D unclear. The sequenced material came from blood, either unsorted or a sorted T cell fraction (not recorded which). This TCR was sampled from a human donor who was either an allogeneic HSCT recipient or a stem cell or donor lymphocyte infusion donor (not recorded which). It is not recorded whose cells these are; they may come from a transplant donor. CDR3 in amino acids: CAISEARETQYF. CDR3 bases: TGTGCCATCAGTGAGGCAAGGGAGACCCAGTACTTC.